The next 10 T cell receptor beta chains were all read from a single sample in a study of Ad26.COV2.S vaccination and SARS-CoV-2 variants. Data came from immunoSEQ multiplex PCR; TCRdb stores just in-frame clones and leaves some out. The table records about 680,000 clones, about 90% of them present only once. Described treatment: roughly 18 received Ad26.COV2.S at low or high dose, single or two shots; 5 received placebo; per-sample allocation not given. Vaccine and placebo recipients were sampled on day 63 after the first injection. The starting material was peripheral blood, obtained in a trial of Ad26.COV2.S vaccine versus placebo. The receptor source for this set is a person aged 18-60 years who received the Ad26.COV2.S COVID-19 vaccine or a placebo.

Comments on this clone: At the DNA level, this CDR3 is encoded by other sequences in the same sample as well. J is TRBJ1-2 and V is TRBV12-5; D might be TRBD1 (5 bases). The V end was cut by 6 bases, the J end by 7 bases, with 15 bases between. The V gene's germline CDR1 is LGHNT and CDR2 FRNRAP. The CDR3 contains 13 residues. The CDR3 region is CASGRGGEGGYTF. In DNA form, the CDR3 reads TGTGCTAGTGGGCGCGGGGGGGAGGGTGGCTACACCTTC.

The CDR3, as DNA: TGTGCCAGCAGTCTAGGGACAGGTAATCAGCCCCAGCATTTT. As protein: CASSLGTGNQPQHF. This chain connects TRBV27 to TRBJ1-5, with 8 bases matching TRBD1. The V gene end was trimmed by 5 bases and the J gene end by 4 bases; junction bases not matched to a gene: 4. CDR3 length equals 14 residues. Germline CDR1 reads MNHEY; CDR2 reads SMNVEV (reference sequence).

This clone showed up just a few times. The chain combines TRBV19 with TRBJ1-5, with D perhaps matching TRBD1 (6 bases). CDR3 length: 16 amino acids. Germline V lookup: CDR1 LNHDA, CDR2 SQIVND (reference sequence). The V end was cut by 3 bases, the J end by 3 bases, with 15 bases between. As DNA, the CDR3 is TGTGCCAGTAGTATTACAGGGCGACAGTTCAATCAGCCCCAGCATTTT. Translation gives CASSITGRQFNQPQHF. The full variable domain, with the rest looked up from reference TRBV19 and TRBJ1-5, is DGGITQSPKYLFRKEGQNVTLSCEQNLNHDAMYWYRQDPGQGLRLIYYSQIVNDFQKGDIAEGYSVSREKKESFPLTVTSAQKNPTAFYLCASSITGRQFNQPQHFGDGTRLSIL.

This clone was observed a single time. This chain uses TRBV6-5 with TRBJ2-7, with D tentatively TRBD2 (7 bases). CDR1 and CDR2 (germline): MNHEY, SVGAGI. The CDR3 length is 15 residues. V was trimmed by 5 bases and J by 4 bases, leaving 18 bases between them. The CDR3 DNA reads TGTGCCAGCAGTACCCCGGGGGGCGGAAGGTACGAGCAGTACTTC. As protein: CASSTPGGGRYEQYF.

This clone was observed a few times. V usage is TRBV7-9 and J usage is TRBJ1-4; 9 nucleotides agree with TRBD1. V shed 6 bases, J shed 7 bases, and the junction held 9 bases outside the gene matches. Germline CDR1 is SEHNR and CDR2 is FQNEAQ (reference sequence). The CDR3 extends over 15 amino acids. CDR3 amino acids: CASSTLGQGSEKLFF. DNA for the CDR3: TGTGCCAGCAGTACCCTCGGACAGGGGTCTGAAAAACTGTTTTTT.

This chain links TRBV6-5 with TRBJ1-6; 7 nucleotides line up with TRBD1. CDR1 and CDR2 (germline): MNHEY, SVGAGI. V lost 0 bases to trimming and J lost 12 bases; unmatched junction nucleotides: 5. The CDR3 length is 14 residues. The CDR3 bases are TGTGCCAGCAGTTACTCCTCGGGACAGTTACCCCTCCACTTT. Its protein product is CASSYSSGQLPLHF.

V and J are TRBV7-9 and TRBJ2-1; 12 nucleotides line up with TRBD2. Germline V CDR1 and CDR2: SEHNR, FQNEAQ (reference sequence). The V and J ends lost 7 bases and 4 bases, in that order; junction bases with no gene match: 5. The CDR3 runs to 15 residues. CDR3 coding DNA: TGTGCCAGCATCCAGACTAGCGGGAGATACAATGAGCAGTTCTTC. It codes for CASIQTSGRYNEQFF.

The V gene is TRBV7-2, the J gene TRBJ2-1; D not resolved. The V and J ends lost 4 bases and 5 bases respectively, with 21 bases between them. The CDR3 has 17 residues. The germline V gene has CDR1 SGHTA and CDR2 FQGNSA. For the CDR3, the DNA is TGTGCCAGCAGCTCCCTCGGGCCCGCGGTCAAGAACAATGAGCAGTTCTTC. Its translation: CASSSLGPAVKNNEQFF.

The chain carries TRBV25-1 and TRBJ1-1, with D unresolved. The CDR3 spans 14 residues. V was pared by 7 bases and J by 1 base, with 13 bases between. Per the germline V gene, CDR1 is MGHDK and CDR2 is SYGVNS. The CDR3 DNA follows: TGTGCCAGCAAGCCCCAAGGGAGGAACACTGAAGCTTTCTTT. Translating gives CASKPQGRNTEAFF.

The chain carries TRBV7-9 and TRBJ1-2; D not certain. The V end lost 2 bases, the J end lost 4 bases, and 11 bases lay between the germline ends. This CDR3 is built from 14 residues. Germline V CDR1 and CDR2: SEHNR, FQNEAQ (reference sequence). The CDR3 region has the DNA TGTGCCAGCAGCTTATTGGGAAACGGCTATGGCTACACCTTC. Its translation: CASSLLGNGYGYTF. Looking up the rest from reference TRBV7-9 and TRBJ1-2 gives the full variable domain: DTGVSQNPRHKITKRGQNVTFRCDPISEHNRLYWYRQTLGQGPEFLTYFQNEAQLEKSRLLSDRFSAERPKGSFSTLEIQRTEQGDSAMYLCASSLLGNGYGYTFGSGTRLTVV.